The sample holds many counts of the clone carrying this T cell receptor (beta chain). What it binds is not known. The CDR3 totals 15 residues. The V segment lost 6 bases and the J segment 0 bases; nucleotides outside the gene matches: 8. The data derive from a study of T cell repertoires in cytomegalovirus infection. Using its own MiXCR run on the reads, TCRdb lists one record per CDR3 protein. The sample includes 110,000 to 150,000 distinct CDR3 sequences, over 25% of them seen just once. This rearrangement joins TRBV12-3 or TRBV12-4 to TRBJ2-7, with TRBD2 matching 7 bases. This clonotype originated in a human donor in good health (CMV status not recorded). Some clones in this sample may be carry-over from other donors' samples. The input for sequencing was CD8+ T cells from cultured PBMCs, taken from culture after CMV antigen stimulation. CDR3 in DNA: TGTGCCAGCAGCCCCCGGCTAGCGGTCTCCTACGAGCAGTACTTC. This sequence encodes CASSPRLAVSYEQYF.